The 30 T cell receptor beta chains below all came from one sample that was sequenced in a study of blood T cell repertoires in COVID-19 (dated by TCRdb to the early 2020s). Library method: the immunoSEQ multiplex PCR assay. Held by TCRdb, this immuneACCESS table contains in-frame sequences only and omits some clones. Under half of the omission traces to an unresolved V gene where checked; the cause of the rest is unknown. This sample comprises approximately 490,000 clones, about 88% of them detected only once. Approximately 8% of the sample is held by the ten biggest clonotypes. Sequenced input: PBMCs or T cells enriched from blood (not recorded which). The receptors were sampled from an older woman who had recovered from COVID-19.

The V and J genes are TRBV12-3 or TRBV12-4 and TRBJ1-1; tentatively, D is TRBD1 (6 bases). V was shortened by 5 bases and J by 1 base, with 8 bases between the two germline ends. The CDR3 is 13 residues long. Here the CDR3 reads CASSGQPNTEAFF. In nucleotides, the CDR3 is TGTGCCAGCAGTGGACAGCCGAACACTGAAGCTTTCTTT.

The rearrangement links TRBV29-1 to TRBJ1-1; D ambiguous. The ends were cut back, 2 bases at V and 1 base at J, with 5 bases in the middle. CDR1 and CDR2 from the germline V gene are SQVTM and ANQGSEA. The CDR3 sequence is 12 residues long. This CDR3 is CSVENRNTEAFF. For the CDR3, the DNA is TGCAGCGTTGAAAACAGGAACACTGAAGCTTTCTTT.

With regard to this clone: The sample holds other DNA sequences that translate to the same CDR3. The rearrangement links TRBV3-1 (or the pseudogene TRBV3-2) to TRBJ1-2; D gene ambiguous. The CDR3 has 13 residues. V was shortened by 1 base and J by 5 bases, with 8 bases between the two germline ends. CDR1 LGHDT and CDR2 YNNKEL come from the germline V gene (reference sequence). This CDR3 is CASSQGRGYGYTF. Here the CDR3 DNA reads TGTGCCAGCAGCCAAGGGAGAGGATATGGCTACACCTTC.

This clone was picked up one time. V is TRBV6-2 or TRBV6-3 and J is TRBJ2-7; D gene uncertain. Trimming pared 0 bases from V and 9 bases from J, leaving 18 bases between. The CDR3 is 15 amino acids. Per the germline V gene, CDR1 is MNHEY and CDR2 is SVGEGT. CDR3 loop: CASSYSAGHPDGQYV. The CDR3 DNA sequence: TGTGCCAGCAGTTACTCGGCAGGCCACCCCGACGGGCAGTACGTC.

The chain uses TRBV2 and TRBJ1-6; 7 nucleotides match TRBD1. Trimming cost V 3 bases and J 6 bases; bases outside gene matches: 8. Germline CDR1 and CDR2: SNHLY and FYNNEI. The CDR3 length is 16 residues. The CDR3 loop is CASSDLTGASNSPLHF. The CDR3 DNA reads TGTGCCAGCAGTGACCTAACAGGGGCCTCTAATTCACCCCTCCACTTT.

V usage is TRBV3-1 (or the pseudogene TRBV3-2) and J usage is TRBJ2-5; 11 nucleotides align to TRBD2. From germline, CDR1 is LGHDT and CDR2 YNNKEL (reference sequence). The CDR3 runs 15 residues. The junction had 5 bases not matched to a gene; V was cut back by 0 bases and J by 8 bases. The CDR3 DNA reads TGTGCCAGCAGCCAAGACGTCGGGACTAGCGGTACCCAGTACTTC. Its translation is CASSQDVGTSGTQYF.

This chain links TRBV29-1 with TRBJ1-6; tentative D call: TRBD1 (5 bases). V lost 6 bases and J lost 7, with 13 bases in between. From germline, CDR1 is SQVTM and CDR2 ANQGSEA. The CDR3 has 13 amino acids. The CDR3 protein is CSVRQGYNSPLHF. In nucleotides, the CDR3 is TGCAGCGTGCGGCAGGGTTACAATTCACCCCTCCACTTT. Combining the CDR3 with reference TRBV29-1 and TRBJ1-6 gives the whole variable domain SAVISQKPSRDICQRGTSLTIQCQVDSQVTMMFWYRQQPGQSLTLIATANQGSEATYESGFVIDKFPISRPNLTFSTLTVSNMSPEDSSIYLCSVRQGYNSPLHFGNGTRLTVT.

This chain links TRBV4-1 with TRBJ1-1; TRBD1 matches 9 bases. The CDR3 sequence is 15 residues long. Germline V CDR1 and CDR2: MGHRA, YSYEKL. V dropped 2 bases and J dropped 1; count of bases not matched to a gene: 2. CDR3: CASSQPGQGNTEAFF. DNA of the CDR3: TGCGCCAGCAGCCAACCGGGACAGGGGAACACTGAAGCTTTCTTT.

The chain carries TRBV7-9 and TRBJ2-2; weak D call: TRBD1 (7 bases). Looked up from germline, CDR1 is SEHNR and CDR2 is FQNEAQ (reference sequence). The CDR3 consists of 15 residues. Trimming removed 5 bases at V and 5 bases at J, with 15 bases between. The CDR3 sequence: CASSLRRGRTGELFF. CDR3 nucleotide sequence: TGTGCCAGCAGCCTACGCAGGGGGAGGACCGGGGAGCTGTTTTTT. Together with reference TRBV7-9 and TRBJ2-2, the CDR3 gives the full variable domain: DTGVSQNPRHKITKRGQNVTFRCDPISEHNRLYWYRQTLGQGPEFLTYFQNEAQLEKSRLLSDRFSAERPKGSFSTLEIQRTEQGDSAMYLCASSLRRGRTGELFFGEGSRLTVL.

The V call is TRBV5-1, the J call TRBJ1-2; 11 positions match TRBD1. The CDR3 length is 15 residues. Germline assignment: CDR1 SGHRS and CDR2 YFSETQ. J was trimmed by 5 bases and V by 4 bases; bases with no gene match: 7. The CDR3 bases are TGCGCCAGCAGCCCTCGGACAGGGGGCGAGTATGGCTACACCTTC. Amino acid sequence: CASSPRTGGEYGYTF.

This clone showed up just a few times. The V call is TRBV2, the J call TRBJ1-6; 9 positions agree with TRBD1. V lost 5 bases and J lost 7; bases outside the gene matches: 6. Germline CDR1 reads SNHLY; CDR2 reads FYNNEI. The CDR3 covers 15 residues. CDR3 amino acids: CASSPSDRGNSPLHF. The CDR3, as DNA: TGTGCCAGCAGTCCTTCGGACAGGGGAAATTCACCCCTCCACTTT.

The chain uses TRBV16 and TRBJ2-7; D possibly corresponds to TRBD1 (5 bases). The CDR3 is 12 residues long. CDR1 KGHSY and CDR2 FQNENV come from the germline V gene. V gave up 4 bases and J gave up 6 bases, with 10 bases separating them. For the CDR3, the DNA is TGTGCCAGCAGCCGCGACAGTGCCGAGCAGTACTTC. It is translated as CASSRDSAEQYF.

The gene calls are TRBV18 and TRBJ1-3; 7 bases line up with TRBD1. The CDR3 runs to 15 residues. V gave up 4 bases and J gave up 1 base; unmatched junction bases: 4. CDR1 KGHSH and CDR2 LQKENI come from the germline V gene. Here the CDR3 reads CASSRTGESGNTIYF. The DNA for the CDR3 is TGTGCCAGCTCACGGACAGGAGAGTCTGGAAACACCATATATTTT.

This rearrangement joins TRBV19 to TRBJ1-2; D is undetermined. The length of the CDR3 is 14 residues. Germline assignment: CDR1 LNHDA and CDR2 SQIVND (reference sequence). Trimming removed 6 bases at V and 0 bases at J, with 11 bases between. The CDR3 protein is CASSPWAANYGYTF. CDR3 nucleotide sequence: TGTGCCAGTAGCCCTTGGGCAGCTAACTATGGCTACACCTTC.

This clone came up a few times. The genes are TRBV9 and TRBJ2-2; tentatively, D is TRBD2 (6 bases). This CDR3 has 16 amino acids. Germline lookup yields CDR1 SGDLS and CDR2 YYNGEE. Trimming left V 4 bases short and J 5 bases short, with 18 bases between. Written as DNA, the CDR3 is TGTGCCAGCAGCCCGGACTATTTGCCCCTAACCGGGGAGCTGTTTTTT. Protein sequence: CASSPDYLPLTGELFF.

This sequence joins TRBV6-5 and TRBJ2-1, with TRBD2 identical over 8 bases. Germline lookup yields CDR1 MNHEY and CDR2 SVGAGI. V shed 5 bases and J 5 bases; nucleotides not matched to a gene: 8. The CDR3 is 15 amino acids. CDR3 coding DNA: TGTGCCAGCAGTCACGCGGGACTAGGGAACAATGAGCAGTTCTTC. Translation gives CASSHAGLGNNEQFF.

The rearrangement links TRBV18 to TRBJ2-7; a possible D gene is TRBD2 (6 bases). Per germline, CDR1 KGHSH and CDR2 LQKENI. Trimming pared 3 bases from V and 5 bases from J, leaving 17 bases between. The CDR3 totals 15 residues. The CDR3 loop is CASSPNAGTINEQYV. The CDR3 coding sequence is TGTGCCAGCTCACCGAATGCGGGGACGATCAACGAGCAGTACGTC.

This sequence joins TRBV24-1 and TRBJ1-1, with a possible D match to TRBD1 (6 bases). Germline CDR1 is KGHDR and CDR2 is SFDVKD. This CDR3 contains 12 residues. Trimming removed 3 bases at V and 11 bases at J, with 12 bases between. Here the CDR3 reads CATSDPQGRAFF. The CDR3 DNA sequence: TGTGCCACCAGTGATCCACAGGGCCGCGCTTTCTTT.

This rearrangement joins TRBV19 to TRBJ1-5, with D maybe TRBD1 (6 bases). Between the trimmed V and J ends, which lost 3 bases and 2 bases, there was a span of 20 bases. Germline V lookup: CDR1 LNHDA, CDR2 SQIVND (reference sequence). The CDR3 has 18 amino acids. The CDR3 coding sequence is TGTGCCAGTAGTATCGTCGGACAGAGCTCGTTCGGCAATCAGCCCCAGCATTTT. It encodes CASSIVGQSSFGNQPQHF.

The chain joins TRBV4-1 to TRBJ2-3; tentative D call: TRBD1 (5 bases). This CDR3 is built from 13 residues. Germline CDR1 and CDR2: MGHRA and YSYEKL. The V end lost 3 bases, the J end lost 4 bases, and 8 bases lay between the germline ends. The chain's CDR3 is CASSHTGPDTQYF. CDR3 in DNA: TGCGCCAGCAGCCATACAGGTCCAGATACGCAGTATTTT.

The chain carries TRBV4-2 and TRBJ2-7; 7 bases align to TRBD1. The CDR3 contains 15 residues. The germline CDR1 and CDR2 sequences are LGHNA and YNFKEQ. V lost 1 base to trimming and J lost 9 bases; unmatched junction nucleotides: 12. The CDR3, as DNA: TGTGCCAGCAGCCAAGGTGGACAGGCCGTCTCAGGGCAGTACTTC. This gives the protein CASSQGGQAVSGQYF.

The V gene is TRBV6-5, the J gene TRBJ1-1, with D possibly being TRBD1 (5 bases). The CDR3 is 11 amino acids. CDR1 and CDR2 (germline): MNHEY, SVGAGI. Trimming pared 6 bases from V and 6 bases from J, leaving 8 bases between. As DNA, the CDR3 is TGTGCCAGCAGGACAGAGGCTGAAGCTTTCTTT. Translated: CASRTEAEAFF.

The CDR3 loop is CASSEGAGGATLHF. In nucleotides, the CDR3 is TGTGCCAGCAGTGAAGGGGCGGGGGGCGCCACCCTCCACTTT. The chain joins TRBV2 to TRBJ1-6, with D maybe TRBD1 (6 bases). Per germline, CDR1 SNHLY and CDR2 FYNNEI. CDR3 length equals 14 residues. The V and J ends lost 1 base and 14 bases respectively, with 15 bases between them.

This chain connects TRBV11-2 to TRBJ1-2; TRBD1 matches 9 bases. Unmatched junction bases numbered 8, after V lost 5 bases and J lost 7 bases. Germline CDR1 is SGHAT and CDR2 is FQNNGV. The CDR3 is 14 residues long. The CDR3 bases are TGTGCCAGCAGCCTGTTACAGGGGGCTTTTGGCTACACCTTC. It codes for CASSLLQGAFGYTF.

The CDR3 nucleotides are TGTGCCAGCAAAGGGGGCGCCGGTGAAAAACTGTTTTTT. Protein: CASKGGAGEKLFF. The V and J genes are TRBV28 and TRBJ1-4; 7 bases line up with TRBD1. Looked up from germline, CDR1 is MDHEN and CDR2 is SYDVKM. The CDR3 consists of 13 residues. The trim removed 7 bases at V and 7 bases at J, leaving 6 bases unmatched.

The chain links TRBV3-1 (or the pseudogene TRBV3-2) to TRBJ2-1; D perhaps matches TRBD2 (6 bases). Trimming pared 5 bases from V and 6 bases from J, leaving 17 bases between. This CDR3 comprises 15 residues. Germline V lookup: CDR1 LGHDT, CDR2 YNNKEL (reference sequence). The CDR3, as DNA: TGTGCCAGCAGCACACCCGGGCTAGCGATCAATGAGCAGTTCTTC. Translating gives CASSTPGLAINEQFF.

The chain has TRBV2 and TRBJ2-3; 10 nucleotides align to TRBD2. With 6 bases clipped from V and 5 bases from J, the junction kept 5 bases outside the gene matches. Looked up from germline, CDR1 is SNHLY and CDR2 is FYNNEI. There are 14 residues in the CDR3. The CDR3 nucleotides read TGTGCCAGCAGCTTACGGACTAGCGGAGATACGCAGTATTTT. Translated: CASSLRTSGDTQYF.

V and J are TRBV24-1 and TRBJ1-4; maybe TRBD1 (5 bases). Trimming left V 4 bases short and J 12 bases short, with 11 bases between. This CDR3 comprises 12 residues. Germline CDR1 KGHDR, CDR2 SFDVKD. CDR3 nucleotide sequence: TGTGCCACCAGTGAGCGGGGGTTCGAACTGTTTTTT. It translates to CATSERGFELFF.

This chain joins TRBV24-1 and TRBJ2-3; 10 bases align to TRBD1. With V trimmed by 5 bases and J by 3 bases, 10 bases remained unmatched. This CDR3 spans 17 amino acids. From germline, CDR1 is KGHDR and CDR2 SFDVKD. CDR3 amino acids: CATSALSGTGETDTQYF. DNA for the CDR3: TGTGCCACCAGTGCCCTCTCCGGGACAGGGGAAACAGATACGCAGTATTTT.

The chain combines TRBV19 with TRBJ2-5; 7 bases map to TRBD1. The germline V gene encodes CDR1 LNHDA and CDR2 SQIVND (reference sequence). The CDR3 runs to 14 residues. V lost 6 bases and J lost 5; bases outside the gene matches: 9. The CDR3 DNA reads TGTGCCAGTAGGAGACAGGGAATGGACGAGACCCAGTACTTC. Amino acid sequence: CASRRQGMDETQYF.